The clone carrying this T cell receptor beta chain was detected only a few times. Its antigen remains unknown. This entry is derived from a study of naive and memory T cell subsets. General observations from the study: There was no ground truth to check naive and memory subset results.

The CDR3 totals 19 residues. V was pared by 0 bases and J by 5 bases, with 22 bases between. In germline, CDR1 is LGHDT, CDR2 YNNKEL (reference sequence). Both TRBC1 and TRBC2 were covered by a beta constant-region primer of two equimolar oligonucleotides. Four rounds of PCR amplified the ligated cDNA using nested alpha and beta constant-region primers plus SP2. One entry per CDR3 protein results from TCRdb running MiXCR on the UMI-ligation and nested PCR reads. Among about 82,000 distinct CDR3 sequences listed, around 9% were seen once. This receptor was obtained from a human donor in good health. The sample was naive CD8+ T cells from blood. The chain combines TRBV3-1 with TRBJ1-4; D is unclear. The CDR3, as DNA: TGTGCCAGCAGCCAAGATCTCTATGGACTCTCAGGCCCGAATGAAAAACTGTTTTTT. Its protein product is CASSQDLYGLSGPNEKLFF.